This TCR beta chain was found in a study of control samples from healthy donors and cancer patients. This table comes from immunoSEQ multiplex PCR, and its TCRdb copy is limited to in-frame clones, with some not included. This table has some 78,000 clones, 85% to 90% appearing once. Germline lookup yields CDR1 LNHNV and CDR2 YYDKDF (reference sequence). The CDR3 has 12 amino acids. Trimming stripped 3 bases from V and 6 bases from J, with 6 bases between. This clone appeared a single time. This TCR was sampled from a woman in her sixties or seventies in good health. The chain has TRBV15 and TRBJ1-5; D ambiguous. Material: blood. CDR3 nucleotide sequence: TGTGCCACCAGCAGGGGGATTCAGCCCCAGCATTTT. This sequence encodes CATSRGIQPQHF.